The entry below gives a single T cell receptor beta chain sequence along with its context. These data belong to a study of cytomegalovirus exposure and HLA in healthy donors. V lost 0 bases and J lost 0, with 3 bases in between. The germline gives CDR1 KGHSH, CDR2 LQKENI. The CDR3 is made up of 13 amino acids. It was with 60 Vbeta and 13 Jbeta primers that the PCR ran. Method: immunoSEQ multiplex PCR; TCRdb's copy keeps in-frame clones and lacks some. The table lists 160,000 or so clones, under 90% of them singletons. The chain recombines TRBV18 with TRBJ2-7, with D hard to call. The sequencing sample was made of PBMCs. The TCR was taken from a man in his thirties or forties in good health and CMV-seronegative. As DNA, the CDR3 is TGTGCCAGCTCACCACCCTCCTCCTACGAGCAGTACTTC. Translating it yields CASSPPSSYEQYF.